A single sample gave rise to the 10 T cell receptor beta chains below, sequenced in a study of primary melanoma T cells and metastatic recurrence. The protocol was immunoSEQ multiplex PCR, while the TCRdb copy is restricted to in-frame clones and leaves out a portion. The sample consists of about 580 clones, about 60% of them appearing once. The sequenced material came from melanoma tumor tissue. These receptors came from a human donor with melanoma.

The CDR3 bases are TGCGCCAGCAGAGACAGGGGGAATCCTGGAAACACCATATATTTT. This sequence encodes CASRDRGNPGNTIYF. The genes are TRBV10-1 and TRBJ1-3, with 9 bases matching TRBD1. Germline V CDR1 and CDR2: WNHNN, SYGVQD (reference sequence). V lost 6 bases, J lost 2 bases, and 5 bases stayed unmatched. The CDR3 has 15 residues.

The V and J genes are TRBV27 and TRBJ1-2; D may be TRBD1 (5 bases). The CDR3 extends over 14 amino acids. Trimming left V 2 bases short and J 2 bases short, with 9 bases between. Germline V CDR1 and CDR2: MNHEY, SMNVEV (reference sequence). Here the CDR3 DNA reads TGTGCCAGCAGTTTAAGGGGCCCGAACTATGGCTACACCTTC. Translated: CASSLRGPNYGYTF.

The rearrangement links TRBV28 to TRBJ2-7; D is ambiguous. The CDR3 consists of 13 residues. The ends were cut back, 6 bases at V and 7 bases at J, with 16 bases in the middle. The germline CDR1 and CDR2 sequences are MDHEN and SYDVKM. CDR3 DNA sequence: TGTGCCAGCAGCACTCGGGCCCGACGGGAGCAGTACTTC. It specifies CASSTRARREQYF.

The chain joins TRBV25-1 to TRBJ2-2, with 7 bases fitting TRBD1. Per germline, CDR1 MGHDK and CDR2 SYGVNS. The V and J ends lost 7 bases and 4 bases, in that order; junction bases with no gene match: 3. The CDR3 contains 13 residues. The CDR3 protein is CASTRQGTGELFF. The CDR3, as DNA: TGTGCCAGCACTCGACAGGGCACCGGGGAGCTGTTTTTT.

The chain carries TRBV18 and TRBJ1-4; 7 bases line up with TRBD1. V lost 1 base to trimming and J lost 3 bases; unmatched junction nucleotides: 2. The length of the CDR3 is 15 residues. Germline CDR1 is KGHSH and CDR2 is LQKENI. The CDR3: CASSPRTGANEKLFF. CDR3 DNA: TGTGCCAGCTCACCACGGACAGGAGCTAATGAAAAACTGTTTTTT.

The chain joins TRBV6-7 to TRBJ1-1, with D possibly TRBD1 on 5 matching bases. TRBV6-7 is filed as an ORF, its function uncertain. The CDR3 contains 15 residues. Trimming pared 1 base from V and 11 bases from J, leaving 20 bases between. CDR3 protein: CASSYYGAGGRGAFF. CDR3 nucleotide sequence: TGTGCCAGCAGTTACTACGGGGCAGGTGGTCGTGGGGCTTTCTTT.

The CDR3 loop is CASSGLTGGYYEQYF. As DNA, the CDR3 is TGTGCCAGCAGTGGGCTGACAGGGGGCTACTACGAGCAGTACTTC. This chain uses TRBV28 with TRBJ2-7; TRBD1 agrees at 10 bases. This CDR3 is built from 15 residues. The germline V gene encodes CDR1 MDHEN and CDR2 SYDVKM. The trim removed 5 bases at V and 3 bases at J, leaving 7 bases unmatched.

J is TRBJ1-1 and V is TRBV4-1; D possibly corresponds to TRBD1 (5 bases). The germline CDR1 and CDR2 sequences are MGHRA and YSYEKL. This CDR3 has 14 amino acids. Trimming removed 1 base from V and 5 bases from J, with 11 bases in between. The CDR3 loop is CASSQVPRGTEAFF. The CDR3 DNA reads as TGCGCCAGCAGCCAAGTACCTAGGGGAACTGAAGCTTTCTTT.

CDR3 amino acids: CASTHRGGTEAFF. The CDR3 DNA follows: TGTGCCAGCACCCACAGGGGTGGCACTGAAGCTTTCTTT. V gene TRBV9 combines with J gene TRBJ1-1; 7 bases fit TRBD1. Trimming cost V 6 bases and J 4 bases; bases outside gene matches: 6. Germline-derived CDR1 and CDR2 are SGDLS and YYNGEE. This CDR3 contains 13 residues.

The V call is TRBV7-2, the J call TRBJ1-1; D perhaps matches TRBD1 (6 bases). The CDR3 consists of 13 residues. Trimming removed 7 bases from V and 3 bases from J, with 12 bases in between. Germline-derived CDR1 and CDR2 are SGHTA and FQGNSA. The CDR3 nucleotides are TGTGCCAGCAACAGGGACACGTACACTGAAGCTTTCTTT. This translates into CASNRDTYTEAFF.